Listed below are T cell receptor beta chains from one sample, sequenced in a study of beta chain features in type 1 diabetes. Some clones are missing from TCRdb's copy, which holds only in-frame ones; the method was immunoSEQ multiplex PCR. Of a few hundred thousand clones in the sample, 30% were seen once. Sequences were obtained from naive CD4+ T cells from blood. The source is a man younger than 30 in good health. Each CDR3 is given with its conserved first and last residue. The D gene is left open where the match is weak. The size of a clone is reported for some rows only, either as once, few or many, or as a class for expanded clones.

J gene: TRBJ2-5
V gene: TRBV7-2
D gene: -
clone size: few
CDR3 protein: CASGVTETQYF
CDR3 DNA: TGTGCCAGCGGGGTGACGGAGACCCAGTACTTC

J gene: TRBJ2-2
V gene: TRBV4-3
D gene: -
clone size: -
CDR3 protein: CASSPRSVAGELFF
CDR3 DNA: TGCGCCAGCAGTCCAAGGTCTGTTGCTGGGGAGCTGTTTTTT

J gene: TRBJ2-5
V gene: TRBV7-7
D gene: -
clone size: -
CDR3 protein: CASSLDRETQYF
CDR3 DNA: TGTGCTAGCAGCTTAGACCGCGAGACCCAGTACTTC

J gene: TRBJ2-4
V gene: TRBV7-9
D gene: -
clone size: -
CDR3 protein: CASSPETEQYF
CDR3 DNA: TGTGCCAGCAGCCCAGAGACGGAACAGTACTTC

J gene: TRBJ2-7
V gene: TRBV15
D gene: -
clone size: few
CDR3 protein: CATSRDMPINYEQYF
CDR3 DNA: TGTGCCACCAGCAGAGATATGCCGATAAACTACGAGCAGTACTTC

J gene: TRBJ2-1
V gene: TRBV5-1
D gene: -
clone size: -
CDR3 protein: CASTEGVGAYNEQFF
CDR3 DNA: TGCGCCAGCACCGAGGGAGTCGGGGCCTACAATGAGCAGTTCTTC

J gene: TRBJ2-2
V gene: TRBV7-2
D gene: -
clone size: few
CDR3 protein: CASSLEGQATGELFF
CDR3 DNA: TGTGCCAGCAGCTTAGAAGGGCAGGCCACCGGGGAGCTGTTTTTT

J gene: TRBJ2-3
V gene: TRBV7-3
D gene: TRBD2
clone size: -
CDR3 protein: CASSLGAGGPDTQYF
CDR3 DNA: TGTGCCAGCAGCTTAGGAGCGGGAGGGCCAGATACGCAGTATTTT

J gene: TRBJ1-5
V gene: TRBV19
D gene: -
clone size: -
CDR3 protein: CASNVGRDQPQHF
CDR3 DNA: TGTGCCAGTAATGTGGGGCGCGACCAGCCCCAGCATTTT

J gene: TRBJ1-5
V gene: TRBV30
D gene: TRBD1
clone size: -
CDR3 protein: CAWRFPGGLGNQPQHF
CDR3 DNA: TGTGCCTGGAGATTCCCAGGGGGTCTGGGCAATCAGCCCCAGCATTTT

J gene: TRBJ2-1
V gene: TRBV5-6
D gene: -
clone size: few
CDR3 protein: CASRKGLHSYNEQFF
CDR3 DNA: TGTGCCAGCAGAAAGGGACTCCACTCCTACAATGAGCAGTTCTTC

J gene: TRBJ2-3
V gene: TRBV29-1
D gene: TRBD2
clone size: -
CDR3 protein: CSAAPSGRGTDTQYF
CDR3 DNA: TGCAGCGCCGCACCTAGCGGCAGAGGCACAGATACGCAGTATTTT

J gene: TRBJ2-3
V gene: TRBV28
D gene: -
clone size: few
CDR3 protein: CASSLKGQVRTDTQYF
CDR3 DNA: TGTGCCAGCAGCCTGAAGGGCCAAGTCCGCACAGATACGCAGTATTTT

J gene: TRBJ1-2
V gene: TRBV13
D gene: -
clone size: -
CDR3 protein: CASSLGGVGYTF
CDR3 DNA: TGTGCCAGCAGCTTAGGAGGGGTCGGCTACACCTTC

J gene: TRBJ2-1
V gene: TRBV10-3
D gene: -
clone size: few
CDR3 protein: CAISGGGEEQFF
CDR3 DNA: TGTGCCATCAGTGGAGGTGGGGAAGAGCAGTTCTTC

J gene: TRBJ2-5
V gene: TRBV7-2
D gene: TRBD2
clone size: few
CDR3 protein: CASSPGLASETQYF
CDR3 DNA: TGTGCCAGCAGCCCGGGACTAGCGTCGGAGACCCAGTACTTC

J gene: TRBJ2-1
V gene: TRBV30
D gene: TRBD2
clone size: -
CDR3 protein: CAWSRGGSSPNEQFF
CDR3 DNA: TGTGCCTGGAGTCGCGGCGGGAGTTCACCCAATGAGCAGTTCTTC

J gene: TRBJ2-6
V gene: TRBV15
D gene: TRBD1
clone size: -
CDR3 protein: CATSRPGQGASGANVLTF
CDR3 DNA: TGTGCCACCAGCAGACCGGGACAGGGGGCCTCTGGGGCCAACGTCCTGACTTTC

J gene: TRBJ1-2
V gene: TRBV27
D gene: TRBD1
clone size: -
CDR3 protein: CASSFLGQGAYGYTF
CDR3 DNA: TGTGCCAGCAGTTTCCTAGGACAGGGTGCCTATGGCTACACCTTC

J gene: TRBJ1-1
V gene: TRBV5-1
D gene: -
clone size: -
CDR3 protein: CASSLVGAAEAFF
CDR3 DNA: TGCGCCAGCAGCTTGGTGGGGGCCGCTGAAGCTTTCTTT

J gene: TRBJ2-1
V gene: TRBV7-9
D gene: -
clone size: few
CDR3 protein: CASSLGREPYNEQFF
CDR3 DNA: TGTGCCAGCAGCCTGGGACGGGAGCCTTACAATGAGCAGTTCTTC

J gene: TRBJ1-2
V gene: TRBV7-2
D gene: -
clone size: -
CDR3 protein: CASSSTGTYGYTF
CDR3 DNA: TGTGCCAGCAGCTCAACAGGGACCTATGGCTACACCTTC

J gene: TRBJ2-1
V gene: TRBV5-4
D gene: -
clone size: -
CDR3 protein: CASILTDGSYNEQFF
CDR3 DNA: TGTGCCAGCATATTGACGGACGGATCCTACAATGAGCAGTTCTTC

J gene: TRBJ2-5
V gene: TRBV29-1
D gene: -
clone size: few
CDR3 protein: CSVGVGVLETQYF
CDR3 DNA: TGCAGCGTTGGGGTGGGGGTTTTGGAGACCCAGTACTTC

J gene: TRBJ2-2
V gene: TRBV18
D gene: -
clone size: -
CDR3 protein: CASSPRAERTGELFF
CDR3 DNA: TGTGCCAGCTCACCGAGGGCGGAACGCACCGGGGAGCTGTTTTTT

J gene: TRBJ2-2
V gene: TRBV7-3
D gene: TRBD2
clone size: -
CDR3 protein: CASSSSINSGRELFF
CDR3 DNA: TGTGCCAGCAGCTCCTCTATTAATAGCGGGAGGGAGCTGTTTTTT

J gene: TRBJ1-2
V gene: TRBV14
D gene: TRBD1
clone size: once
CDR3 protein: CASSDKNGQAYYGYTF
CDR3 DNA: TGTGCCAGCAGCGATAAGAACGGACAGGCATACTATGGCTACACCTTC

J gene: TRBJ2-3
V gene: TRBV7-2
D gene: -
clone size: -
CDR3 protein: CASSFPGSRADTQYF
CDR3 DNA: TGTGCCAGCAGCTTTCCGGGCTCCAGGGCAGATACGCAGTATTTT

J gene: TRBJ2-7
V gene: TRBV7-9
D gene: TRBD2
clone size: -
CDR3 protein: CASNRLAGAYEQYF
CDR3 DNA: TGTGCCAGCAACCGACTGGCGGGAGCCTACGAGCAGTACTTC

J gene: TRBJ1-2
V gene: TRBV27
D gene: -
clone size: -
CDR3 protein: CASSLWAGANYGYTF
CDR3 DNA: TGTGCCAGCAGTTTATGGGCGGGGGCGAACTATGGCTACACCTTC

J gene: TRBJ2-7
V gene: TRBV2
D gene: TRBD1
clone size: -
CDR3 protein: CASIDDRAFEQYF
CDR3 DNA: TGTGCCAGCATCGATGACAGGGCGTTCGAGCAGTACTTC

J gene: TRBJ2-1
V gene: TRBV7-2
D gene: TRBD2
clone size: few
CDR3 protein: CASSLAATSGYNEQFF
CDR3 DNA: TGTGCCAGCAGCTTAGCGGCGACTAGCGGATACAATGAGCAGTTCTTC

J gene: TRBJ1-2
V gene: TRBV28
D gene: -
clone size: few
CDR3 protein: CASSFGLTANYGYTF
CDR3 DNA: TGTGCCAGCAGTTTCGGACTGACCGCTAACTATGGCTACACCTTC

J gene: TRBJ2-7
V gene: TRBV10-3
D gene: -
clone size: -
CDR3 protein: CAISDPVVSSYEQYF
CDR3 DNA: TGTGCCATCAGTGATCCGGTAGTGAGCTCCTACGAGCAGTACTTC

J gene: TRBJ2-7
V gene: TRBV25-1
D gene: TRBD1
clone size: -
CDR3 protein: CASRRTGGPYEQYF
CDR3 DNA: TGTGCCAGCAGGAGGACAGGGGGACCCTACGAGCAGTACTTC

J gene: TRBJ2-7
V gene: TRBV4-2
D gene: TRBD2
clone size: -
CDR3 protein: CASSQGYSGSTEEQYF
CDR3 DNA: TGTGCCAGCAGCCAAGGTTATAGCGGGAGTACTGAGGAGCAGTACTTC

J gene: TRBJ2-1
V gene: TRBV9
D gene: -
clone size: few
CDR3 protein: CASTRSYDNEQFF
CDR3 DNA: TGTGCCAGCACAAGGAGCTACGACAATGAGCAGTTCTTC

J gene: TRBJ2-3
V gene: TRBV5-1
D gene: -
clone size: few
CDR3 protein: CASSLLGGTDTQYF
CDR3 DNA: TGCGCCAGCAGCTTGTTAGGAGGAACAGATACGCAGTATTTT

J gene: TRBJ2-5
V gene: TRBV4-3
D gene: -
clone size: -
CDR3 protein: CASSQGVGETQYF
CDR3 DNA: TGCGCCAGCAGTCAAGGAGTCGGGGAGACCCAGTACTTC